One and the same sample provided the 32 T cell receptor beta chains below, sequenced in a study of cytomegalovirus exposure and HLA in healthy donors. The PCR used 60 Vbeta and 13 Jbeta primers. The repertoire was sequenced with immunoSEQ multiplex PCR; TCRdb's copy has only in-frame clones and lacks some. The top ten hold around 4.9% of the sample, which has fewer than 150,000 clones, 60% to 80% seen once. Material for sequencing was PBMCs. These receptors were obtained from a man between 50 and 59 years old in good health and CMV-seropositive.

The chain is built from TRBV7-9 and TRBJ2-7; maybe TRBD1 (6 bases). This CDR3 spans 14 amino acids. CDR1 SEHNR and CDR2 FQNEAQ come from the germline V gene (reference sequence). V was trimmed by 4 bases and J by 5 bases, leaving 15 bases between them. The CDR3 sequence: CASSSSTGRNEQYF. For the CDR3, the DNA is TGTGCCAGCAGCTCATCGACAGGTCGGAACGAGCAGTACTTC.

This rearrangement joins TRBV19 to TRBJ2-3; perhaps TRBD2 as D (5 bases). The germline gives CDR1 LNHDA, CDR2 SQIVND (reference sequence). There are 15 residues in the CDR3. Between the trimmed V and J ends, which lost 7 bases and 0 bases, there was a span of 14 bases. The CDR3 DNA reads TGTGCCAGTAATTTTATCGGCGGGAGCACAGATACGCAGTATTTT. This sequence encodes CASNFIGGSTDTQYF. Combining the CDR3 with reference TRBV19 and TRBJ2-3 gives the whole variable domain DGGITQSPKYLFRKEGQNVTLSCEQNLNHDAMYWYRQDPGQGLRLIYYSQIVNDFQKGDIAEGYSVSREKKESFPLTVTSAQKNPTAFYLCASNFIGGSTDTQYFGPGTRLTVL.

The CDR3 loop is CASSRATGAGVTNTEAFF. The CDR3 bases are TGTGCCAGCAGTCGCGCGACAGGGGCGGGGGTCACCAACACTGAAGCTTTCTTT. The J gene is TRBJ1-1, the V gene TRBV27; 8 bases map to TRBD1. This CDR3 comprises 18 residues. Looked up from germline, CDR1 is MNHEY and CDR2 is SMNVEV (reference sequence). V was pared by 5 bases and J by 2 bases, with 16 bases of the junction left unmatched.

This clone turned up a few times. This chain connects TRBV29-1 to TRBJ1-5, with 7 bases that match TRBD1. The CDR3 totals 13 residues. Germline CDR1 reads SQVTM; CDR2 reads ANQGSEA. The CDR3 sequence: CVSTGASNQPQHF. The CDR3 DNA follows: TGCGTAAGCACAGGGGCTAGCAATCAGCCCCAGCATTTT.

The V and J genes are TRBV11-2 and TRBJ2-1; tentative D call: TRBD2 (7 bases). The CDR3 consists of 17 residues. V shed 5 bases and J shed 3 bases, with 20 bases lying between them. Germline V gene sequence: CDR1 SGHAT, CDR2 FQNNGV. CDR3: CASSARGRGALYNEQFF. CDR3 bases: TGTGCCAGCAGCGCGAGGGGGAGGGGCGCCCTCTACAATGAGCAGTTCTTC.

The V call is TRBV5-1, the J call TRBJ1-4; D not certain. Per germline, CDR1 SGHRS and CDR2 YFSETQ. Trimming shortened V by 0 bases and J by 0 bases, and 6 bases separated the two germline ends. The CDR3 runs to 15 residues. The CDR3 spells CASSLGSATNEKLFF. The CDR3 coding sequence is TGCGCCAGCAGCTTGGGGTCAGCAACTAATGAAAAACTGTTTTTT.

The V call is TRBV7-9, the J call TRBJ2-7, with 8 bases aligning to TRBD1. Germline lookup yields CDR1 SEHNR and CDR2 FQNEAQ (reference sequence). Trimming at V came to 1 base and at J to 3 bases, leaving 5 bases not matched to a gene. The CDR3 is made up of 15 amino acids. Here the CDR3 reads CASSLGAGGIYEQYF. The CDR3 coding sequence is TGTGCCAGCAGCTTAGGGGCAGGGGGCATCTACGAGCAGTACTTC.

This clone was seen only a few times. The chain recombines TRBV19 with TRBJ2-3; perhaps TRBD2 as D (5 bases). Germline V gene lookup returns CDR1 LNHDA and CDR2 SQIVND (reference sequence). The CDR3 loop spans 13 amino acids. The V end lost 5 bases, the J end lost 4 bases, and 10 bases lay between the germline ends. This chain's CDR3 is CASSPLAADTQYF. The DNA of the CDR3 is TGTGCCAGTAGTCCCCTAGCCGCAGATACGCAGTATTTT.

V is TRBV19 and J is TRBJ1-1, with 7 bases aligning to TRBD1. The CDR3 is 15 amino acids. CDR1 is LNHDA and CDR2 is SQIVND in the germline V gene (reference sequence). The V and J ends lost 3 bases and 1 base, in that order; junction bases with no gene match: 5. CDR3 sequence reads: CASSMSHRGNTEAFF. The CDR3 DNA reads as TGTGCCAGTAGTATGTCCCACAGGGGGAACACTGAAGCTTTCTTT.

The gene calls are TRBV6-5 and TRBJ2-7, with a tentative D call TRBD1 (5 bases). This CDR3 contains 12 residues. The V and J ends lost 3 bases and 4 bases respectively, with 7 bases between them. The germline V gene encodes CDR1 MNHEY and CDR2 SVGAGI. The CDR3 DNA reads as TGTGCCAGCAGTTATCAGGGTTACGAGCAGTACTTC. This encodes CASSYQGYEQYF.

This sequence joins TRBV18 and TRBJ2-3, with 8 positions matching TRBD1. The V segment lost 6 bases and the J segment 3 bases; nucleotides outside the gene matches: 5. The CDR3 runs 14 residues. From germline, CDR1 is KGHSH and CDR2 LQKENI. Written as DNA, the CDR3 is TGTGCCAGCTCGCGCGACAGGGGAACAGATACGCAGTATTTT. Translated: CASSRDRGTDTQYF.

This sequence joins TRBV7-2 and TRBJ1-5; maybe TRBD1 (5 bases). This CDR3 spans 16 amino acids. V lost 2 bases and J 3 bases, leaving 14 bases between the germline ends. Germline V gene data show CDR1 as SGHTA and CDR2 as FQGNSA. CDR3 amino acids: CASSLQAGMNNQPQHF. Written as DNA, the CDR3 is TGTGCCAGCAGCTTACAAGCAGGGATGAACAATCAGCCCCAGCATTTT.

The chain recombines TRBV15 with TRBJ1-1; 11 bases are shared with TRBD1. The CDR3 spans 15 residues. Germline-derived CDR1 and CDR2 are LNHNV and YYDKDF (reference sequence). V lost 4 bases and J lost 2; bases outside the gene matches: 3. The CDR3 bases are TGTGCCACCAGCAAGGGGACAGGGGGAAACACTGAAGCTTTCTTT. Protein: CATSKGTGGNTEAFF. Supplemented by reference TRBV15 and TRBJ1-1, the full variable domain reads DAMVIQNPRYQVTQFGKPVTLSCSQTLNHNVMYWYQQKSSQAPKLLFHYYDKDFNNEADTPDNFQSRRPNTSFCFLDIRSPGLGDTAMYLCATSKGTGGNTEAFFGQGTRLTVV.

The chain is built from TRBV4-2 and TRBJ2-5, with D possibly TRBD2 on 6 matching bases. The V and J ends lost 4 bases and 6 bases respectively, with 15 bases between them. The CDR3 contains 14 residues. Looked up from germline, CDR1 is LGHNA and CDR2 is YNFKEQ. CDR3: CASSRNRDSQTQYF. In nucleotides, the CDR3 is TGTGCCAGCAGCCGAAACCGGGACTCACAGACCCAGTACTTC.

V usage is TRBV6-1 and J usage is TRBJ1-2; D uncertain. Germline lookup yields CDR1 MNHNS and CDR2 SASEGT. V lost 5 bases to trimming and J lost 8 bases, with 18 bases between them. The CDR3 is made up of 14 amino acids. The CDR3 protein is CASSLGDPTEGYTF. The CDR3 nucleotides read TGTGCCAGCAGTTTGGGAGACCCAACGGAGGGCTACACCTTC.

This chain joins TRBV5-1 and TRBJ2-1; the D gene is possibly TRBD1 (6 bases). CDR3 size: 13 residues. Trimming shortened V by 1 base and J by 9 bases, and 11 bases separated the two germline ends. Germline V CDR1 and CDR2: SGHRS, YFSETQ. The CDR3 sequence is CASSLIGGGEQFF. CDR3 coding DNA: TGCGCCAGCAGCTTGATTGGGGGCGGTGAGCAGTTCTTC.

This chain links TRBV5-8 with TRBJ2-7; D is undetermined. This CDR3 is built from 14 residues. Per germline, CDR1 SGHTS and CDR2 YDEGEE. Trimming removed 0 bases at V and 6 bases at J, with 13 bases between. CDR3 region: CASSLVGDTLEQYF. CDR3 DNA: TGTGCCAGCAGCTTGGTAGGTGACACCCTCGAGCAGTACTTC.

The V gene is TRBV7-9, the J gene TRBJ1-5; D is unresolved. V dropped 0 bases and J dropped 4 bases, with 4 bases sitting between them. The germline gives CDR1 SEHNR, CDR2 FQNEAQ (reference sequence). This CDR3 spans 13 amino acids. The CDR3 protein is CASSLAHNQPQHF. The CDR3 bases are TGTGCCAGCAGCTTAGCCCATAATCAGCCCCAGCATTTT.

The chain joins TRBV30 to TRBJ2-5; D ambiguous. Trimming removed 3 bases at V and 4 bases at J, with 3 bases between. The CDR3 contains 10 residues. Per germline, CDR1 GTSNPN and CDR2 SVGIG (reference sequence). CDR3 residues: CAWSGETQYF. The CDR3 nucleotides read TGTGCCTGGAGCGGAGAGACCCAGTACTTC. Variable domain in full (rest from reference TRBV30 and TRBJ2-5): SQTIHQWPATLVQPVGSPLSLECTVEGTSNPNLYWYRQAAGRGLQLLFYSVGIGQISSEVPQNLSASRPQDRQFILSSKKLLLSDSGFYLCAWSGETQYFGPGTRLLVL.

The V call is TRBV9, the J call TRBJ1-2; D possibly corresponds to TRBD1 (6 bases). This CDR3 region has 16 residues. In germline, CDR1 is SGDLS, CDR2 YYNGEE. Trimming stripped 0 bases from V and 7 bases from J, with 19 bases between. The CDR3 nucleotides are TGTGCCAGCAGCGTAGGGGTTAGACAGGATAGGGGTGGCTACACCTTC. It specifies CASSVGVRQDRGGYTF. Full variable domain (outside the CDR3, taken from reference TRBV9 and TRBJ1-2): DSGVTQTPKHLITATGQRVTLRCSPRSGDLSVYWYQQSLDQGLQFLIQYYNGEERAKGNILERFSAQQFPDLHSELNLSSLELGDSALYFCASSVGVRQDRGGYTFGSGTRLTVV.

The V call is TRBV5-4, the J call TRBJ2-7; maybe TRBD2 (5 bases). V lost 0 bases to trimming and J lost 6 bases, with 16 bases between them. Germline V gene data show CDR1 as SGHNT and CDR2 as YYREEE (reference sequence). This CDR3 is built from 15 residues. The CDR3 is CASSLANLAPTEQYF. For the CDR3, the DNA is TGTGCCAGCAGCTTGGCCAACTTAGCGCCGACCGAGCAGTACTTC.

This clone came up a few times. The genes are TRBV5-1 and TRBJ2-7; D perhaps matches TRBD1 (6 bases). The CDR3 contains 13 residues. V was trimmed by 6 bases and J by 3 bases, leaving 13 bases between them. Germline assignment: CDR1 SGHRS and CDR2 YFSETQ. The CDR3 region is CASMGAGSYEQYF. CDR3 nucleotide sequence: TGCGCCAGCATGGGGGCAGGGAGCTACGAGCAGTACTTC. Filled out from reference TRBV5-1 and TRBJ2-7, the complete variable domain reads KAGVTQTPRYLIKTRGQQVTLSCSPISGHRSVSWYQQTPGQGLQFLFEYFSETQRNKGNFPGRFSGRQFSNSRSEMNVSTLELGDSALYLCASMGAGSYEQYFGPGTRLTVT.

The V and J genes are TRBV5-1 and TRBJ2-3; 8 bases map to TRBD2. The CDR3 consists of 15 residues. The J segment lost 11 bases and the V segment lost 0 bases, leaving 11 bases of the junction unmatched. Germline-derived CDR1 and CDR2 are SGHRS and YFSETQ. CDR3 residues: CASSLAGYSGIMQYF. DNA of the CDR3: TGCGCCAGCAGCTTGGCCGGCTATAGCGGGATTATGCAGTATTTT.

The chain joins TRBV2 to TRBJ1-1; D is uncertain. Trimming removed 6 bases from V and 11 bases from J, with 10 bases in between. The CDR3 length is 10 residues. Per the germline V gene, CDR1 is SNHLY and CDR2 is FYNNEI. CDR3: CASREIMAFF. The CDR3 coding sequence is TGTGCCAGCAGGGAGATTATGGCTTTCTTT.

The CDR3 region has the DNA TGTGCCAGCAGCCCTCAGGGTACGAACACTGAAGCTTTCTTT. Translating it yields CASSPQGTNTEAFF. The chain joins TRBV7-9 to TRBJ1-1; TRBD1 is a possible D gene (5 bases). This CDR3 contains 14 residues. V shed 5 bases and J shed 1 base, with 11 bases lying between them. Germline assignment: CDR1 SEHNR and CDR2 FQNEAQ (reference sequence).

The chain is built from TRBV6-4 and TRBJ2-3, with D possibly matching TRBD2 (5 bases). V was clipped by 6 bases and J by 1 base, with 5 bases between them. The CDR3 is made up of 12 amino acids. From germline, CDR1 is MRHNA and CDR2 SNTAGT. CDR3 sequence: CASRRGTDTQYF. The CDR3 DNA reads as TGTGCCAGCAGGAGGGGCACAGATACGCAGTATTTT.

This chain links TRBV7-8 with TRBJ1-1; weak D call: TRBD1 (5 bases). CDR3 length equals 15 residues. From germline, CDR1 is SGHVS and CDR2 FQNEAQ. V lost 1 base, J lost 10 bases, and 19 bases lay in between. CDR3 region: CASSLGGSLGEAAFF. The CDR3 DNA is TGTGCCAGCAGCTTAGGGGGATCCCTAGGGGAAGCAGCTTTCTTT.

In its sample, this clone was seen a few times. This rearrangement joins TRBV28 to TRBJ2-2; 7 nucleotides align to TRBD1. With V trimmed by 4 bases and J by 1 base, 9 bases remained unmatched. CDR1 is MDHEN and CDR2 is SYDVKM in the germline V gene. The CDR3 runs to 17 residues. The CDR3 coding sequence is TGTGCCAGCAGTTCGCCCCGGACAGGCCGGAACACCGGGGAGCTGTTTTTT. It codes for CASSSPRTGRNTGELFF. Filled out from reference TRBV28 and TRBJ2-2, the complete variable domain reads DVKVTQSSRYLVKRTGEKVFLECVQDMDHENMFWYRQDPGLGLRLIYFSYDVKMKEKGDIPEGYSVSREKKERFSLILESASTNQTSMYLCASSSPRTGRNTGELFFGEGSRLTVL.

V gene TRBV7-6 combines with J gene TRBJ2-7; 8 bases fit TRBD1. CDR1 is SGHVS, CDR2 FNYEAQ, per germline. The J segment lost 6 bases and the V segment lost 1 base, leaving 5 bases of the junction unmatched. This CDR3 is built from 14 residues. The chain's CDR3 is CASSLDQGAREQYF. CDR3 in DNA: TGTGCCAGCAGCTTAGATCAGGGGGCACGCGAGCAGTACTTC.

This clone was picked up one time. The chain combines TRBV2 with TRBJ2-1; 10 bases are shared with TRBD1. V was clipped by 6 bases and J by 7 bases; unmatched bases: 9. There are 15 residues in the CDR3. From germline, CDR1 is SNHLY and CDR2 FYNNEI. The CDR3 sequence: CASSRQGAGGNEQFF. The CDR3 region has the DNA TGTGCCAGCAGCCGACAGGGGGCAGGTGGAAATGAGCAGTTCTTC. Full variable domain (remainder filled in from reference TRBV2 and TRBJ2-1): EPEVTQTPSHQVTQMGQEVILRCVPISNHLYFYWYRQILGQKVEFLVSFYNNEISEKSEIFDDQFSVERPDGSNFTLKIRSTKLEDSAMYFCASSRQGAGGNEQFFGPGTRLTVL.

V and J are TRBV4-1 and TRBJ2-2, with 9 bases aligning to TRBD1. Germline V lookup: CDR1 MGHRA, CDR2 YSYEKL. CDR3 size: 16 residues. V was pared by 3 bases and J by 6 bases, with 8 bases of the junction left unmatched. Here the CDR3 reads CASSQTGTGYSGELFF. The CDR3 region has the DNA TGCGCCAGCAGCCAGACCGGGACAGGGTATTCCGGGGAGCTGTTTTTT.

This clone has a handful of counts. This chain links TRBV9 with TRBJ2-3, with D hard to call. The V and J ends lost 1 base and 1 base respectively, with 10 bases between them. The CDR3 is made up of 15 amino acids. Germline V lookup: CDR1 SGDLS, CDR2 YYNGEE. For the CDR3, the DNA is TGTGCCAGCAGCGTATTCCGGGTTGGCACAGATACGCAGTATTTT. Encoded protein: CASSVFRVGTDTQYF.